This TCR beta chain was retrieved from a study of cytomegalovirus exposure and HLA in healthy donors. TCRdb's copy holds only in-frame clones and misses some; the assay was immunoSEQ multiplex PCR. The sample includes around 190,000 clones, about 81% seen only once; the top ten take 1% to 1.5%. The CDR3 has 14 residues. Per the germline V gene, CDR1 is SGHRS and CDR2 is YFSETQ. The V gene end was trimmed by 4 bases and the J gene end by 4 bases; junction bases not matched to a gene: 7. The TCR originated in a woman in her 30s in good health and CMV-seronegative. Sequencing input: PBMCs. The rearrangement links TRBV5-1 to TRBJ1-2, with 7 bases aligning to TRBD1. The DNA for the CDR3 is TGCGCCAGCAGCCCCGGACAGGAGGTCTATGGCTACACCTTC. The encoded protein is CASSPGQEVYGYTF.